Following are 10 T cell receptor beta chains from one sample sequenced in a study of CD8+ T cells in alopecia areata (dated by TCRdb to the late 2010s). Cells from mouse cutaneous lymph nodes were pooled, stained for CD4, CD8alpha, NKG2D, NKG2ACE and other markers, and then sorted on a BD Influx. The library was made by the immunoSEQ multiplex PCR assay. To provide template for TCR sequencing, every sample had RNA extracted and reverse transcribed into cDNA. The table was pulled from immuneACCESS by TCRdb, which kept in-frame rearrangements only. Such tables lose some clones; where checked, under half of the loss comes from unresolved V genes, and the rest has no known cause. The table gives about 300,000 clones for this sample, with none occurring only once. The top ten hold roughly 1.2% of the sample. The sequenced material came from CD4+ T cells sorted from a lymph node. The receptors stem from a C3H/HeJ mouse with alopecia areata. This strain has the MHC haplotype H2-k.

This clone was seen many times. Mouse gene names apply. Read sequence stops 4 residues before the CDR3 end, and the germline J gene provides the missing end. V is TRBV17 and J is TRBJ2-7, with 9 bases that match TRBD1. In germline, CDR1 is MNHDT, CDR2 YYDKIL. There are 15 residues in the CDR3. With V trimmed by 2 bases and J by 2 bases, 4 bases remained unmatched. Incomplete CDR3 DNA: TGTGCTAGCAGTAGACTAGGACAGGGGACCTAT. Translation: CASSRLGQGTY. Given in full, the CDR3 is CASSRLGQGTYEQYF.

A note on this clone: Gene names and germline refer to mouse. The read falls 4 residues short of the CDR3 end, and the missing part is taken from the germline J gene. V gene TRBV1 combines with J gene TRBJ1-1; the D gene is possibly TRBD1 (6 bases). This CDR3 contains 15 residues. Per germline, CDR1 NSQYPW and CDR2 LRSPGD (reference sequence). The sequenced part of the CDR3 DNA is TGCACCTGCAGTGCAGAACTGGGGGGGCGCGAA. Residues: CTCSAELGGRE. The complete CDR3 protein is CTCSAELGGREEVFF.

As concerns this clone: Gene names denote mouse genes. The read terminates 4 residues before the CDR3 end, so the remaining end is supplied by the germline J gene. The chain uses TRBV19 and TRBJ1-2, with 7 bases lining up with TRBD1. The CDR3 has 14 residues. Germline V gives CDR1 FNHDT, CDR2 SITEND (reference sequence). V shed 2 bases, J shed 2 bases, and the junction held 3 bases outside the gene matches. CDR3 DNA (partial): TGTGCCAGCAGTATCGCCAGGGGGAACTCC. Translating gives CASSIARGNS. The CDR3 as a whole reads CASSIARGNSDYTF.

With respect to this clone: Any gene name here is a mouse gene name. The sample holds other DNA sequences that translate to the same CDR3. The sequenced CDR3 bases are TGCACCTGCAGTGCATCCGGGACAGGGTCCTAT. The encoded protein is CTCSASGTGSY. The whole CDR3 region reads CTCSASGTGSYEQYF. This sequence joins TRBV1 and TRBJ2-7; 9 bases align to TRBD1. The observed sequence ends 4 residues before the CDR3 terminus, with the missing tail filled in from the germline J gene. The CDR3 is made up of 15 amino acids. The V gene's germline CDR1 is NSQYPW and CDR2 LRSPGD (reference sequence). V dropped 2 bases and J dropped 1; count of bases not matched to a gene: 3.

Concerning this clone: Genes here carry mouse names. With the read ending 4 residues before the CDR3 end, the germline J gene is used to fill in that end. This chain uses TRBV13-2 with TRBJ2-1; 8 nucleotides match TRBD2. V trimming: 3 bases; J trimming: 5 bases; junction bases outside the gene matches: 7. The germline V gene encodes CDR1 NNHNN and CDR2 SYGAGS (reference sequence). This CDR3 is 15 amino acids long. CDR3 sequence reads: CASGGMRGGDAEQFF. The sequenced CDR3 bases are TGTGCCAGCGGTGGGATGCGTGGGGGGGATGCT.

This clone was seen only a few times. Genes and germline come from the mouse. The read ends 4 residues early relative to the CDR3; the germline J gene fills the gap. This chain uses TRBV17 with TRBJ2-1; D may be TRBD2 (7 bases). CDR3 length equals 15 residues. The ends were cut back, 3 bases at V and 4 bases at J, with 13 bases in the middle. Germline V gives CDR1 MNHDT, CDR2 YYDKIL. CDR3 DNA, as far as it was read: TGTGCTAGCAGTAGTTTTGGGGGGCCTTATGCT. Translation: CASSSFGGPYA. Given in full, the CDR3 is CASSSFGGPYAEQFF.

Details on this clone: Each gene name is a mouse one. The read stops 4 residues short of the end of the CDR3; the missing end is completed from the germline J gene. The chain recombines TRBV1 with TRBJ2-1; the D gene is possibly TRBD1 (6 bases). Trimming took off 1 base at V and 4 bases at J, with 11 bases between the two ends. The CDR3 totals 15 residues. CDR1 is NSQYPW and CDR2 is LRSPGD in the germline V gene (reference sequence). The CDR3 here is CTCSAARTEYAEQFF. Partial CDR3 DNA: TGCACCTGCAGTGCAGCCCGGACAGAATATGCT.

About this clone: The germline and genes are mouse ones. Read data end 4 residues before the CDR3 end; the end is taken from the germline J gene. The V and J genes are TRBV1 and TRBJ2-2; TRBD1 aligns across 9 bases. Germline CDR1 reads NSQYPW; CDR2 reads LRSPGD (reference sequence). V lost 0 bases and J lost 2; bases outside the gene matches: 1. CDR3 length equals 16 residues. The CDR3 sequence: CTCSAEDRGNTGQLYF. The CDR3 bases that were read are TGCACCTGCAGTGCAGAGGACAGGGGCAACACCGGG.

This clone appeared a few times. Mouse gene names apply. The read stops 4 residues short of the end of the CDR3; the missing end is completed from the germline J gene. The sample carries other DNA sequences with the same CDR3. The chain is built from TRBV13-2 and TRBJ2-1; the match to TRBD2 covers 8 bases. CDR3 length equals 15 residues. Germline loops: CDR1 NNHNN, CDR2 SYGAGS (reference sequence). Losses at the gene ends were 2 bases for V and 0 bases for J; bases not matched to a gene: 1. CDR3 bases read: TGTGCCAGCGGTGAACTGGGGGTTAACTATGCT. Amino acids: CASGELGVNYA. Given in full, the CDR3 is CASGELGVNYAEQFF.

Note on this clone: Mouse names are used for the genes. The missing CDR3 end, 4 residues past where the read stops, is filled in from the germline J gene. The chain combines TRBV19 with TRBJ2-1, with 9 bases aligning to TRBD1. In germline, CDR1 is FNHDT, CDR2 SITEND (reference sequence). There are 14 residues in the CDR3. Unmatched junction bases numbered 3, after V lost 5 bases and J lost 3 bases. Partial CDR3 DNA: TGTGCCAGCAGGGACAGGGGAGTCTATGCT. Encoded protein: CASRDRGVYA. The entire CDR3 reads CASRDRGVYAEQFF.